Shown below are 23 T cell receptor beta chains from a single sample sequenced in a study of PD-L1 blockade in urothelial cancer. Data came from immunoSEQ multiplex PCR; TCRdb stores just in-frame clones and leaves some out. This table has about 40,000 clones, 80% to 90% appearing once. Time point specified: peripheral blood 6 weeks after treatment start. Material: PBMCs, obtained around atezolizumab (anti-PD-L1) treatment. Receptor source: a man between 60 and 70 years old with urothelial cancer.

Here the CDR3 reads CASRSDWINYEQYF. CDR3 DNA sequence: TGTGCCAGCAGGTCGGACTGGATCAATTACGAGCAGTACTTC. This rearrangement joins TRBV2 to TRBJ2-7; D possibly corresponds to TRBD2 (5 bases). Germline-derived CDR1 and CDR2 are SNHLY and FYNNEI. The CDR3 runs 14 residues. The V and J ends lost 6 bases and 4 bases respectively, with 16 bases between them.

V is TRBV19 and J is TRBJ2-3, with D tentatively TRBD2 (6 bases). The CDR3 totals 15 residues. Trimming took 4 bases from V and 5 from J, leaving 16 bases between them. The germline gives CDR1 LNHDA, CDR2 SQIVND (reference sequence). The CDR3 DNA sequence: TGTGCCAGTAGTACCCTCCGGGAGTCTCTAGATACGCAGTATTTT. The encoded protein is CASSTLRESLDTQYF.

The count of this clone is one. V gene TRBV30 combines with J gene TRBJ2-5, with 12 bases identical to TRBD2. V shed 4 bases, J shed 11 bases, and the junction held 8 bases outside the gene matches. This CDR3 is 13 amino acids long. Germline lookup yields CDR1 GTSNPN and CDR2 SVGIG (reference sequence). CDR3: CAWTASGGASQYF. DNA of the CDR3: TGTGCCTGGACGGCTAGCGGGGGGGCCTCTCAGTACTTC.

V and J are TRBV29-1 and TRBJ1-1; weak D call: TRBD1 (6 bases). CDR1 and CDR2 (germline): SQVTM, ANQGSEA. The V end lost 6 bases, the J end lost 10 bases, and 24 bases lay between the germline ends. CDR3 length equals 14 residues. The chain's CDR3 is CSVLRDKGLTRAFF. The CDR3 DNA follows: TGCAGCGTCCTCCGGGACAAGGGGCTAACTAGAGCTTTCTTT.

The genes are TRBV6-4 and TRBJ2-1, with D perhaps matching TRBD2 (5 bases). The length of the CDR3 is 13 residues. Germline V gene data show CDR1 as MRHNA and CDR2 as SNTAGT. Trimming shortened V by 7 bases and J by 9 bases, and 16 bases separated the two germline ends. CDR3 loop: CASTGGPRAEQFF. The CDR3 region has the DNA TGTGCCAGCACCGGCGGACCGAGGGCTGAGCAGTTCTTC.

This clone was seen a single time. The chain recombines TRBV19 with TRBJ2-7, with 7 bases aligning to TRBD1. Germline-derived CDR1 and CDR2 are LNHDA and SQIVND (reference sequence). The CDR3 has 13 amino acids. Germline trimming cut 3 bases from V and 4 bases from J; bases unmatched to any gene: 3. CDR3: CASSMGTDYEQYF. In DNA form, the CDR3 reads TGTGCCAGTAGTATGGGGACAGATTACGAGCAGTACTTC.

The chain is built from TRBV4-3 and TRBJ1-6; no clear D gene. The germline CDR1 and CDR2 sequences are LGHNA and YSLEER. The CDR3 runs to 14 residues. V was clipped by 3 bases and J by 9 bases, with 12 bases between them. The CDR3 sequence is CASSQSRRVSPLHF. The CDR3, as DNA: TGCGCCAGCAGCCAGTCCCGTCGGGTTTCACCCCTCCACTTT.

The chain joins TRBV10-3 to TRBJ2-7, with 9 nucleotides matching TRBD2. Germline V CDR1 and CDR2: ENHRY, SYGVKD. V lost 7 bases, J lost 6 bases, and 19 bases stayed unmatched. The CDR3 has 17 amino acids. This CDR3 is CAINQGLARLPTAEQYF. CDR3 coding DNA: TGTGCCATCAACCAAGGACTAGCGCGACTCCCAACTGCCGAGCAGTACTTC.

CDR3 DNA sequence: TGTGCCACCAGCGGAGGACTCGCGCCGGAGACCCAGTACTTC. This encodes CATSGGLAPETQYF. J is TRBJ2-5 and V is TRBV15; D is perhaps TRBD2 (5 bases). The V gene's germline CDR1 is LNHNV and CDR2 YYDKDF (reference sequence). The germline V and J ends were trimmed by 5 bases and 5 bases, with 15 bases remaining between them. This CDR3 has 14 residues. Using reference TRBV15 and TRBJ2-5 for the parts outside the CDR3, the full variable domain is DAMVIQNPRYQVTQFGKPVTLSCSQTLNHNVMYWYQQKSSQAPKLLFHYYDKDFNNEADTPDNFQSRRPNTSFCFLDIRSPGLGDTAMYLCATSGGLAPETQYFGPGTRLLVL.

This chain links TRBV6-5 with TRBJ1-2, with a possible D match to TRBD1 (6 bases). The germline V gene encodes CDR1 MNHEY and CDR2 SVGAGI. V was trimmed by 5 bases and J by 3 bases, leaving 13 bases between them. This CDR3 has 14 amino acids. The CDR3 sequence is CASSKAGGHYGYTF. In DNA form, the CDR3 reads TGTGCCAGCAGTAAAGCGGGGGGCCACTATGGCTACACCTTC.

The genes are TRBV18 and TRBJ2-7, with TRBD1 matching over 9 bases. J lost 3 bases, V lost 3 bases, and 6 bases had no gene match. Per germline, CDR1 KGHSH and CDR2 LQKENI. The CDR3 has 15 residues. CDR3 nucleotides: TGTGCCAGCTCACCGGCGGGACAGGGTGGCTACGAGCAGTACTTC. This encodes CASSPAGQGGYEQYF.

The chain carries TRBV19 and TRBJ2-7, with 7 bases fitting TRBD1. V gave up 3 bases and J gave up 3 bases; unmatched junction bases: 5. This CDR3 has 14 residues. Germline assignment: CDR1 LNHDA and CDR2 SQIVND (reference sequence). The CDR3 reads CASSIQDRRYEQYF. Written as DNA, the CDR3 is TGTGCCAGTAGTATTCAGGACAGGCGCTACGAGCAGTACTTC.

The rearrangement links TRBV7-2 to TRBJ2-7, with D uncertain. This CDR3 contains 13 residues. The V end lost 1 base, the J end lost 3 bases, and 7 bases lay between the germline ends. Germline V gene data show CDR1 as SGHTA and CDR2 as FQGNSA. CDR3 sequence: CASSLDNNYEQYF. CDR3 bases: TGTGCCAGCAGCTTAGACAACAACTACGAGCAGTACTTC.

This clone came up a few times. The chain links TRBV12-5 to TRBJ1-6, with 8 bases fitting TRBD1. V dropped 5 bases and J dropped 5; count of bases not matched to a gene: 5. From germline, CDR1 is LGHNT and CDR2 FRNRAP. This CDR3 is 15 amino acids long. As DNA, the CDR3 is TGTGCTAGTGGTCCATGGGGACAGGATAATTCACCCCTCCACTTT. The encoded protein is CASGPWGQDNSPLHF.

There are many counts of this clone. The chain employs TRBV18 and TRBJ1-2; D unclear. V was pared by 9 bases and J by 4 bases, with 18 bases between. Germline V lookup: CDR1 KGHSH, CDR2 LQKENI. The CDR3 is made up of 14 amino acids. CDR3 sequence reads: CASRPPGSTYGYTF. In nucleotides, the CDR3 is TGTGCCAGTAGACCCCCCGGGAGTACCTATGGCTACACCTTC.

With regard to this clone: At one boundary the junction diverges from the germline segment, which might be a read error. The chain is built from TRBV10-3 and TRBJ1-3; no definite D call. The CDR3 totals 14 residues. Germline V gives CDR1 ENHRY, CDR2 SYGVKD. DNA of the CDR3: TGTGCCATCGGTGACTCGCCCGGGGGAAACACCATATATTTT. This sequence encodes CAIGDSPGGNTIYF.

The chain couples TRBV4-1 to TRBJ2-5; 7 bases fit TRBD1. CDR1 and CDR2 from the germline V gene are MGHRA and YSYEKL. CDR3 size: 18 residues. J was trimmed by 2 bases and V by 1 base; bases with no gene match: 13. The CDR3 protein is CASSQVFTGTDPQETQYF. The CDR3 bases are TGCGCCAGCAGCCAAGTTTTCACGGGGACAGACCCGCAAGAGACCCAGTACTTC.

The chain uses TRBV18 and TRBJ1-1, with TRBD1 matching 7 bases. The V gene's germline CDR1 is KGHSH and CDR2 LQKENI. This CDR3 contains 16 residues. Trimming removed 2 bases from V and 2 bases from J; junction bases left unmatched: 8. CDR3 residues: CASSPKPGQTNTEAFF. In DNA, the CDR3 is TGTGCCAGCTCACCAAAACCGGGACAGACAAACACTGAAGCTTTCTTT.

CDR3 in amino acids: CASSLNSGQLYEQYF. The CDR3 DNA reads as TGCGCCAGCAGCTTAAATTCGGGACAACTCTACGAGCAGTACTTC. The chain joins TRBV5-1 to TRBJ2-7; D perhaps matches TRBD1 (6 bases). CDR1 SGHRS and CDR2 YFSETQ come from the germline V gene. V was shortened by 2 bases and J by 3 bases, with 15 bases between the two germline ends. The CDR3 consists of 15 residues.

The chain uses TRBV2 and TRBJ2-5, with 7 positions matching TRBD1. The CDR3 contains 14 residues. Germline loops: CDR1 SNHLY, CDR2 FYNNEI. V trimming: 1 base; J trimming: 4 bases; junction bases outside the gene matches: 3. Written as DNA, the CDR3 is TGTGCCAGCAGTGAAGGACAGGGTTTAGAGACCCAGTACTTC. Translating gives CASSEGQGLETQYF. The whole variable domain, remainder taken from reference TRBV2 and TRBJ2-5, is EPEVTQTPSHQVTQMGQEVILRCVPISNHLYFYWYRQILGQKVEFLVSFYNNEISEKSEIFDDQFSVERPDGSNFTLKIRSTKLEDSAMYFCASSEGQGLETQYFGPGTRLLVL.

The rearrangement uses TRBV2 and TRBJ2-1, with unresolved D. Deletions cut 6 bases from V and 4 bases from J, with 10 bases between. The CDR3 contains 13 residues. CDR1 SNHLY and CDR2 FYNNEI come from the germline V gene. Here the CDR3 DNA reads TGTGCCAGCAGCCGCGAACTTTACAATGAGCAGTTCTTC. Its protein product is CASSRELYNEQFF.

This chain connects TRBV5-1 to TRBJ1-6, with D maybe TRBD1 (6 bases). The V gene's germline CDR1 is SGHRS and CDR2 YFSETQ. V lost 0 bases, J lost 7 bases, and 11 bases lay in between. The CDR3 consists of 15 residues. CDR3 residues: CASSLVVGGNSPLHF. CDR3 bases: TGCGCCAGCAGCTTGGTTGTAGGGGGAAATTCACCCCTCCACTTT.

The chain has TRBV5-5 and TRBJ1-4, with D tentatively TRBD1 (5 bases). Germline CDR1 SGHKS, CDR2 YYEKEE (reference sequence). Trimming pared 1 base from V and 7 bases from J, leaving 11 bases between. The CDR3 totals 14 residues. As DNA, the CDR3 is TGTGCCAGCAGCTTGTACGTCAGGGCTGAAAAACTGTTTTTT. This codes for CASSLYVRAEKLFF.